This TCR beta chain is drawn from a study of T-cell memory formation after mild COVID-19. Study-wide results and caveats: Some responding clones appeared in pre-infection memory, suggesting cross-reactive memory joined. A second wave expanding day 15 to 37 was CD4+-biased; contracting clones were balanced.

Trimming at V came to 0 bases and at J to 6 bases, leaving 3 bases not matched to a gene. This CDR3 is built from 15 residues. The V gene's germline CDR1 is LGHNA and CDR2 YSLEER. TCRdb re-analysed the 5' RACE reads in MiXCR, keeping a single row per CDR3 protein. The repertoire holds roughly 48,000 distinct CDR3 sequences, with 25% to 35% as singletons. Comment on this clonotype: Its specificity is not known.

The rearrangement uses TRBV4-3 and TRBJ2-3; 10 bases line up with TRBD1. The clonotype originates from a man aged 18 to 35 who had mild COVID-19 (a few samples of this study predate the infection). Cell type and time point are not known. The specimen was PBMCs or a T cell subset sorted from them (not recorded which). The CDR3 DNA reads TGCGCCAGCAGCCAAGAGGCGGACAGGGGGGATACGCAGTATTTT. It codes for CASSQEADRGDTQYF.